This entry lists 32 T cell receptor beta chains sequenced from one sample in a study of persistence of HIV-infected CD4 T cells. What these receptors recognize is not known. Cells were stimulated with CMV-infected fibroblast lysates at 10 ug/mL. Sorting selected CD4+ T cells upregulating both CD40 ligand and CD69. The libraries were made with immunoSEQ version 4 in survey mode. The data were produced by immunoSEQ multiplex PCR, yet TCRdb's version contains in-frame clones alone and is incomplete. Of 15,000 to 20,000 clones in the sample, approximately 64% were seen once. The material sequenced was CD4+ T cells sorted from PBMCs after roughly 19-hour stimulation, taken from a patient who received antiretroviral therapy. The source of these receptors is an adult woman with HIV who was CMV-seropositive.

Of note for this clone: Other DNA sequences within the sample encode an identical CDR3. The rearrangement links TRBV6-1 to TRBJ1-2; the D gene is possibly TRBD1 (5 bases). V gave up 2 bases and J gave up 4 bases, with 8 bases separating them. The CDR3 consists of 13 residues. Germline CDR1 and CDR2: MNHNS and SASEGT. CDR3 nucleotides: TGTGCCAGCAGTGAAAGACAGAGCTATGGCTACACCTTC. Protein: CASSERQSYGYTF.

CDR3 DNA sequence: TGTGCCAGCAGCAACAGTCAGGGGTTCGAGGATGGCTACACCTTC. Translating it yields CASSNSQGFEDGYTF. The V call is TRBV7-9, the J call TRBJ1-2; the D gene is possibly TRBD1 (6 bases). CDR1 SEHNR and CDR2 FQNEAQ come from the germline V gene (reference sequence). This CDR3 spans 15 amino acids. Between the trimmed V and J ends, which lost 5 bases and 6 bases, there was a span of 19 bases.

The CDR3 DNA reads as TGTGCCAGCAGTTTATTGCAACGAGGCTACACCTTC. It translates to CASSLLQRGYTF. The J gene is TRBJ1-2, the V gene TRBV12-3 or TRBV12-4, with no clear D. The CDR3 has 12 amino acids. Trimming cost V 2 bases and J 8 bases, with 9 bases left between them.

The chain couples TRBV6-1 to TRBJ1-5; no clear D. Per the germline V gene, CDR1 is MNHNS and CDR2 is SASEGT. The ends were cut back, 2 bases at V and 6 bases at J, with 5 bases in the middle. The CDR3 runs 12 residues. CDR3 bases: TGTGCCAGCAGTGAACGGACTCAGCCCCAGCATTTT. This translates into CASSERTQPQHF.

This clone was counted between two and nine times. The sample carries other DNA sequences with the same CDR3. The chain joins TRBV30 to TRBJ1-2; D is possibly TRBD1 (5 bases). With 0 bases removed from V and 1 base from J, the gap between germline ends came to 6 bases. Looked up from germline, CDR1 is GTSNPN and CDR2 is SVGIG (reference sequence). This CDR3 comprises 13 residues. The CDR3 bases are TGTGCCTGGAGTGTAGACAGTAACTATGGCTACACCTTC. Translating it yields CAWSVDSNYGYTF.

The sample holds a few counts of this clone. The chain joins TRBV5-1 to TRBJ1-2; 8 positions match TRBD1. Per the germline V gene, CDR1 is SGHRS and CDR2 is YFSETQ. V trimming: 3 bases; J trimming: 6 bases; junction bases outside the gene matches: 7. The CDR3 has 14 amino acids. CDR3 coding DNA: TGCGCCAGCAGCTACAGCGGACAGGGAAATGGCTACACCTTC. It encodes CASSYSGQGNGYTF.

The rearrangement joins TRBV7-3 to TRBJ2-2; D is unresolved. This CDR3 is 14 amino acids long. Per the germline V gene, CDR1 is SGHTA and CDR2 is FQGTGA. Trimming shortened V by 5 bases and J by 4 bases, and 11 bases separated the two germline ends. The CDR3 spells CASSTNSRTGELFF. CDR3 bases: TGTGCCAGCAGCACAAACTCGCGCACCGGGGAGCTGTTTTTT.

DNA of the CDR3: TGTGCCAGCAGCGTAGCTGCCCAGCGGGGTAACGAGCAGTACTTC. This translates into CASSVAAQRGNEQYF. This chain uses TRBV9 with TRBJ2-7; 7 positions match TRBD2. This CDR3 is 15 amino acids long. With 0 bases clipped from V and 5 bases from J, the junction kept 8 bases outside the gene matches. Germline CDR1 SGDLS, CDR2 YYNGEE.

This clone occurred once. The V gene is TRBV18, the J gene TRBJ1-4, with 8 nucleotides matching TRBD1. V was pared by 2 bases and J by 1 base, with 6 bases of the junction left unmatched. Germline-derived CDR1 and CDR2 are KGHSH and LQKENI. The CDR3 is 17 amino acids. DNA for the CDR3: TGTGCCAGCTCACCAGCCCAGGGGGCCGGAACTAATGAAAAACTGTTTTTT. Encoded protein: CASSPAQGAGTNEKLFF.

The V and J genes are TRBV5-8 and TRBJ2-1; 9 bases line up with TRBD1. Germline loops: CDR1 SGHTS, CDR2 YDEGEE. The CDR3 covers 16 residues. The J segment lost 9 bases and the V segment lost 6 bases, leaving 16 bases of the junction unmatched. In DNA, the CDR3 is TGTGCCAGCAACACCCAGTCGGGACAGGGAATCGGTGAGCAGTTCTTC. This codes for CASNTQSGQGIGEQFF.

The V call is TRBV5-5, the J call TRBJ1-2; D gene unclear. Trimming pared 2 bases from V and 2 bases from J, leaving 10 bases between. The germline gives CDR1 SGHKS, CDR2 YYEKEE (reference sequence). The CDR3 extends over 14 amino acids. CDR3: CASSLPTKNYGYTF. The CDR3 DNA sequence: TGTGCCAGCAGCTTACCGACGAAAAACTATGGCTACACCTTC.

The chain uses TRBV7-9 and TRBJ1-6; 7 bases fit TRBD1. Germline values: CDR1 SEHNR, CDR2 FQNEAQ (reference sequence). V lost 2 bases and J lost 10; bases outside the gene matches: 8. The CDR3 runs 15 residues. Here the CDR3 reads CASSLHKGAESPLHF. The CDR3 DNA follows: TGTGCCAGCAGCTTACACAAGGGGGCGGAGTCACCCCTCCACTTT.

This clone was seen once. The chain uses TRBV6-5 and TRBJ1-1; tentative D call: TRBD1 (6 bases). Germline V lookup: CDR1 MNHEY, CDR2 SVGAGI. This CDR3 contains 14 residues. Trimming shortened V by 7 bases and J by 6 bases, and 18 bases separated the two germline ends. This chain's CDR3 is CASTSRGGEAEAFF. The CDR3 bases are TGTGCCAGCACCTCTAGGGGGGGAGAGGCTGAAGCTTTCTTT.

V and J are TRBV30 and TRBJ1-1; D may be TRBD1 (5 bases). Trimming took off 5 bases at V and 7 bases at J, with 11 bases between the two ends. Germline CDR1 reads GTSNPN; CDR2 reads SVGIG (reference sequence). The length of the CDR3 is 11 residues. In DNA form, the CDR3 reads TGTGCCTGGCACACTCAGGGTGAAGCTTTCTTT. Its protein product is CAWHTQGEAFF. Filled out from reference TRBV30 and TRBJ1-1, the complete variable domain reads SQTIHQWPATLVQPVGSPLSLECTVEGTSNPNLYWYRQAAGRGLQLLFYSVGIGQISSEVPQNLSASRPQDRQFILSSKKLLLSDSGFYLCAWHTQGEAFFGQGTRLTVV.

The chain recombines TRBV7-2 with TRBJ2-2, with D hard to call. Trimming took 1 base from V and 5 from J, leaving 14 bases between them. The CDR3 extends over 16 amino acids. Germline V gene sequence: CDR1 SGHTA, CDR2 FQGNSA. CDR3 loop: CASSLVSQIGTGELFF. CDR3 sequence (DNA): TGTGCCAGCAGCTTAGTTTCCCAAATTGGAACCGGGGAGCTGTTTTTT.

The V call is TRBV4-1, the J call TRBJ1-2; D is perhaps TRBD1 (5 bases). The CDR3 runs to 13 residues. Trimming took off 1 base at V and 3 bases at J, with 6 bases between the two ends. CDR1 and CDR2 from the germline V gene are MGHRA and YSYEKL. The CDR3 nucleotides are TGCGCCAGCAGCCAAGGGGACTACTATGGCTACACCTTC. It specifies CASSQGDYYGYTF.

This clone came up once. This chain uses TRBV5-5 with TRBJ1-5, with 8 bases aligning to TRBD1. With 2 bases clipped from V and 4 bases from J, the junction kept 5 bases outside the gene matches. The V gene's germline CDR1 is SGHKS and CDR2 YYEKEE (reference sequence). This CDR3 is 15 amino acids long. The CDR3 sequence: CASSFPGQANQPQHF. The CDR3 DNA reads TGTGCCAGCAGCTTCCCGGGACAGGCTAATCAGCCCCAGCATTTT.

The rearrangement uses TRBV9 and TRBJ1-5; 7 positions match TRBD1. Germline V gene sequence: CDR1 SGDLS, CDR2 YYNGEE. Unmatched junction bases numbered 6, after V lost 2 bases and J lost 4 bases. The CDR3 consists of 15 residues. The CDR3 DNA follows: TGTGCCAGCAGCGTGGGGACAGCCGAGAATCAGCCCCAGCATTTT. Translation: CASSVGTAENQPQHF.

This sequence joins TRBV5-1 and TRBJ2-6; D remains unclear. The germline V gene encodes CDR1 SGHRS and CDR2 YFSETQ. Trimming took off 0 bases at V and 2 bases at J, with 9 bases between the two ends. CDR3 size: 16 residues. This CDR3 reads CASSLDANPGANVLTF. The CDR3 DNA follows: TGCGCCAGCAGCTTGGACGCAAACCCTGGGGCCAACGTCCTGACTTTC.

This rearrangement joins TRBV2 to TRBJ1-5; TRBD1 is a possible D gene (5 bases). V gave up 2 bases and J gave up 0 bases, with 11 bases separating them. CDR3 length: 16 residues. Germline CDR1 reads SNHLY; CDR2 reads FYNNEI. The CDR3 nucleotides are TGTGCCAGCAGTGAATTTCGGGGCCATAGCAATCAGCCCCAGCATTTT. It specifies CASSEFRGHSNQPQHF. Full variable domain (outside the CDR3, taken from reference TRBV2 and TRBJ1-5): EPEVTQTPSHQVTQMGQEVILRCVPISNHLYFYWYRQILGQKVEFLVSFYNNEISEKSEIFDDQFSVERPDGSNFTLKIRSTKLEDSAMYFCASSEFRGHSNQPQHFGDGTRLSIL.

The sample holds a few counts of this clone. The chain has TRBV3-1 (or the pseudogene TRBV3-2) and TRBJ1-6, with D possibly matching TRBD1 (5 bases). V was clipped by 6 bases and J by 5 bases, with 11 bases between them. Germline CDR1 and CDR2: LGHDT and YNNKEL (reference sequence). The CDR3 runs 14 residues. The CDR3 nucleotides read TGTGCCAGCAGACCGGGACGGAATAATTCACCCCTCCACTTT. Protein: CASRPGRNNSPLHF.

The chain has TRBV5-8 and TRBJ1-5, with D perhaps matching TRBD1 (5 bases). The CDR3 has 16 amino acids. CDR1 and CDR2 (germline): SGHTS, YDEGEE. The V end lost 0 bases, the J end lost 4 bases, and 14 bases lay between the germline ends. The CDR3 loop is CASSLDTGWGNQPQHF. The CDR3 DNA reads TGTGCCAGCAGCTTGGATACCGGGTGGGGGAATCAGCCCCAGCATTTT.

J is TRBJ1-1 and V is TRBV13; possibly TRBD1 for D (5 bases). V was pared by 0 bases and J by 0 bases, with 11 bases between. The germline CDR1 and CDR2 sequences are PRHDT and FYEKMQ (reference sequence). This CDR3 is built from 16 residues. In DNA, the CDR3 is TGTGCCAGCAGCTTAGGCCTTGGGGGACTGAACACTGAAGCTTTCTTT. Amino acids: CASSLGLGGLNTEAFF.

Here the CDR3 DNA reads TGTGCTGTCCTGACGGGGGCAAATGAGCAGTTCTTC. Protein sequence: CAVLTGANEQFF. This rearrangement joins TRBV19 to TRBJ2-1; D is perhaps TRBD1 or TRBD2 (6 bases each). Germline assignment: CDR1 LNHDA and CDR2 SQIVND (reference sequence). The CDR3 contains 12 residues.

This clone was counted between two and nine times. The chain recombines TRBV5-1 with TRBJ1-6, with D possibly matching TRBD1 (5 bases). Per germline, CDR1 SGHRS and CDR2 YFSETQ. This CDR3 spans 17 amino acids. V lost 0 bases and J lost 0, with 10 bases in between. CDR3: CASSLGQPNSYNSPLHF. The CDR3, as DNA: TGCGCCAGCAGCTTGGGACAGCCCAACTCCTATAATTCACCCCTCCACTTT.

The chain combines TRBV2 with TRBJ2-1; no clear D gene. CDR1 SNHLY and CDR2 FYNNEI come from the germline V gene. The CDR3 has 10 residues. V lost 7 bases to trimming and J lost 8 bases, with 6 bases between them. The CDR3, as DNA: TGTGCCAGCAAGGACCATGAGCAGTTCTTC. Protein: CASKDHEQFF.

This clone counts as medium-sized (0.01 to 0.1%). The CDR3 loop is CASGLSGEDSPLHF. The CDR3 DNA reads TGTGCTAGTGGTTTGTCCGGGGAGGATTCACCCCTCCACTTT. V gene TRBV12-5 combines with J gene TRBJ1-6; the D is unclear. The CDR3 is 14 residues long. With 2 bases removed from V and 8 bases from J, the gap between germline ends came to 10 bases. CDR1 is LGHNT, CDR2 FRNRAP, per germline.

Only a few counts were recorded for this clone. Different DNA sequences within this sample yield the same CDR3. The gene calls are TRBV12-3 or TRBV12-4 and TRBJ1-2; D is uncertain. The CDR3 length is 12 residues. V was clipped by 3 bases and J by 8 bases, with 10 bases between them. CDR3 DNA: TGTGCCAGCAGTTTTGGACGGCGGGGCTACACCTTC. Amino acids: CASSFGRRGYTF.

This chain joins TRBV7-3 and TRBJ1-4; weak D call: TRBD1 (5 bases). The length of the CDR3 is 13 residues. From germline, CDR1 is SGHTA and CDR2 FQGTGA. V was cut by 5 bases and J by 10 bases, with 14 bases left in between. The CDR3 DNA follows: TGTGCCAGCAGCGGGGCTGCGGGGGGAAAACTGTTTTTT. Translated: CASSGAAGGKLFF.

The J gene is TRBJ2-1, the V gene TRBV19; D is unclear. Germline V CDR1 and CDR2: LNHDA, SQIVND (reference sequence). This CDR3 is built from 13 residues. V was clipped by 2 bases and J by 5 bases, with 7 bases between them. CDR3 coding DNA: TGTGCCAGTAGTATAAGCAGAAACAATGAGCAGTTCTTC. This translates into CASSISRNNEQFF.

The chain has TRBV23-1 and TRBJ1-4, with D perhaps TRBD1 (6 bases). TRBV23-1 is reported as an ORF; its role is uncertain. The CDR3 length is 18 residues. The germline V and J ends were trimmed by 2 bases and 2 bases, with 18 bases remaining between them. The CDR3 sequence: CASSQGAGGPPTNEKLFF. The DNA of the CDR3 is TGCGCCAGCAGTCAAGGGGCTGGGGGGCCTCCTACTAATGAAAAACTGTTTTTT.

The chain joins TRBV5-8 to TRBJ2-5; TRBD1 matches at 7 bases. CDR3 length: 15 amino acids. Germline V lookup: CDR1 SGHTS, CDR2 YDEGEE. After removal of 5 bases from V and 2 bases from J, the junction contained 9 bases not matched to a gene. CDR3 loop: CASRTGQVTQETQYF. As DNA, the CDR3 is TGTGCCAGCAGGACAGGACAGGTCACTCAAGAGACCCAGTACTTC. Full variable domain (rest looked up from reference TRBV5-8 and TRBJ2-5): EAGVTQSPTHLIKTRGQQATLRCSPISGHTSVYWYQQALGLGLQFLLWYDEGEERNRGNFPPRFSGRQFPNYSSELNVNALELEDSALYLCASRTGQVTQETQYFGPGTRLLVL.